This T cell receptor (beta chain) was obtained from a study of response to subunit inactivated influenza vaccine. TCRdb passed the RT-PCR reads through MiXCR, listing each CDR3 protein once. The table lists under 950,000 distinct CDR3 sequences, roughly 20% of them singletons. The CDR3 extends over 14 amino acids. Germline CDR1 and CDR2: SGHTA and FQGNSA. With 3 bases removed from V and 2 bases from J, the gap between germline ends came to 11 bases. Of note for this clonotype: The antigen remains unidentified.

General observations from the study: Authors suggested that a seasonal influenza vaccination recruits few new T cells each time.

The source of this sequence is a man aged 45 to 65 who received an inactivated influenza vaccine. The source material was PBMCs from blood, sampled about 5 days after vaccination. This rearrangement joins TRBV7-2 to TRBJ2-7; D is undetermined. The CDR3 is CASSFWAAAYEQYF. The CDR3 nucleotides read TGTGCCAGCAGCTTCTGGGCAGCTGCCTACGAGCAGTACTTC. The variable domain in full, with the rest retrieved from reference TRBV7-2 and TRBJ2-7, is GAGVSQSPSNKVTEKGKDVELRCDPISGHTALYWYRQSLGQGLEFLIYFQGNSAPDKSGLPSDRFSAERTGGSVSTLTIQRTQQEDSAVYLCASSFWAAAYEQYFGPGTRLTVT.